This T cell receptor (beta chain) was profiled in a study of shared T cell receptors in the human thymus. Germline CDR1 is SNHLY and CDR2 is FYNNEI. CDR3 length: 12 amino acids. Trimming shortened V by 8 bases and J by 5 bases, and 12 bases separated the two germline ends. This clone was seen only a few times. Repertoires were generated with immunoSEQ multiplex PCR, while TCRdb's copy carries only in-frame clones and drops some. Of around 68,000 clones in the sample, roughly 96% were seen once. The specimen was thymocytes. The rearrangement joins TRBV2 to TRBJ1-2; unclear D gene. The clonotype was recovered from a human donor. CDR3 in amino acids: CASFEAWYGYTF. CDR3 in DNA: TGTGCCAGCTTTGAGGCCTGGTATGGCTACACCTTC.